These T cell receptor beta chains were read from a single sample in a study of T cell responses to AZD1222 COVID-19 vaccine. Only in-frame clones appear in the TCRdb table, and some are missing; sequencing was by immunoSEQ multiplex PCR. The sample lists some 91,000 clones, around 94% occurring once. This specimen consisted of peripheral blood, obtained on day 0 of AZD1222 vaccination. Every receptor here comes from an adult in good health. Each CDR3 is given without its conserved first and last residue. Each record gives: CDR3 protein, J gene, V gene, D gene. D genes are given only for firm matches.

cdr3_aa: ASSQDLFPASNQPQH
j_call: TRBJ1-5
v_call: TRBV4-3
d_call: .

cdr3_aa: ASSQGARDTQY
j_call: TRBJ2-3
v_call: TRBV14
d_call: .

cdr3_aa: ASSPDASSVSTQY
j_call: TRBJ2-3
v_call: TRBV18
d_call: .

cdr3_aa: ASRVDPSYEQY
j_call: TRBJ2-7
v_call: TRBV28
d_call: .

cdr3_aa: ASSLAAWNSPLH
j_call: TRBJ1-6
v_call: TRBV5-6
d_call: .

cdr3_aa: ASSQEGTAYGYT
j_call: TRBJ1-2
v_call: TRBV3-1/TRBV3-2
d_call: .

cdr3_aa: SANTGLGYT
j_call: TRBJ1-2
v_call: TRBV20-1
d_call: .

cdr3_aa: ASSQGLTMTSSYEQY
j_call: TRBJ2-7
v_call: TRBV4-3
d_call: .

cdr3_aa: AISPGTATDNTEAF
j_call: TRBJ1-1
v_call: TRBV10-3
d_call: TRBD1

cdr3_aa: ASSPWDGSSYNEQF
j_call: TRBJ2-1
v_call: TRBV18
d_call: .

cdr3_aa: ASSPLRQGSTDTQY
j_call: TRBJ2-3
v_call: TRBV18
d_call: TRBD1

cdr3_aa: ASNPGGGLVQY
j_call: TRBJ2-4
v_call: TRBV9
d_call: TRBD2

cdr3_aa: ASSPYSGGTQHTQY
j_call: TRBJ2-3
v_call: TRBV3-1/TRBV3-2
d_call: TRBD2

cdr3_aa: AISESSRVNQPQH
j_call: TRBJ1-5
v_call: TRBV10-3
d_call: .

cdr3_aa: ASSRDGLSYEQY
j_call: TRBJ2-7
v_call: TRBV6-5
d_call: .

cdr3_aa: ASSQTPGGYGYT
j_call: TRBJ1-2
v_call: TRBV28
d_call: .

cdr3_aa: ASSDSAGGYNEQF
j_call: TRBJ2-1
v_call: TRBV6-4
d_call: TRBD2

cdr3_aa: ASSLGVRTEAF
j_call: TRBJ1-1
v_call: TRBV7-9
d_call: .

cdr3_aa: ASSSGQGDTDTQY
j_call: TRBJ2-3
v_call: TRBV11-3
d_call: TRBD1

cdr3_aa: ASTATAHPDTQY
j_call: TRBJ2-3
v_call: TRBV6-5
d_call: .

cdr3_aa: ASGKEGYEQY
j_call: TRBJ2-7
v_call: TRBV5-4
d_call: .

cdr3_aa: ASSIGTGVAF
j_call: TRBJ1-1
v_call: TRBV19
d_call: TRBD1

cdr3_aa: SVGGRAHNEQF
j_call: TRBJ2-1
v_call: TRBV29-1
d_call: TRBD2

cdr3_aa: ASTLGTGSNNEQF
j_call: TRBJ2-1
v_call: TRBV2
d_call: TRBD1

cdr3_aa: ASSLQGNGEKLF
j_call: TRBJ1-4
v_call: TRBV5-1
d_call: .

cdr3_aa: ASSTGTGYGYT
j_call: TRBJ1-2
v_call: TRBV11-2
d_call: .

cdr3_aa: ASSLTWTYNEQF
j_call: TRBJ2-1
v_call: TRBV7-3
d_call: .

cdr3_aa: ASSIGLLNTHSKETQY
j_call: TRBJ2-5
v_call: TRBV19
d_call: .

cdr3_aa: ASSFPHGVTNYGYT
j_call: TRBJ1-2
v_call: TRBV28
d_call: .

cdr3_aa: ASSPGHWDETQY
j_call: TRBJ2-5
v_call: TRBV14
d_call: .

cdr3_aa: ASRPQATGNTIY
j_call: TRBJ1-3
v_call: TRBV2
d_call: .

cdr3_aa: ASSLPRDRGLSGSYEQY
j_call: TRBJ2-7
v_call: TRBV28
d_call: TRBD1

cdr3_aa: ASNRQGAANEQF
j_call: TRBJ2-1
v_call: TRBV7-8
d_call: TRBD1

cdr3_aa: ASSLSTGFSPLH
j_call: TRBJ1-6
v_call: TRBV7-9
d_call: .

cdr3_aa: ASSPLAGYKNEQY
j_call: TRBJ2-7
v_call: TRBV7-8
d_call: .

cdr3_aa: ASSQETVTEAF
j_call: TRBJ1-1
v_call: TRBV14
d_call: .

cdr3_aa: ASSRGFRTEAF
j_call: TRBJ1-1
v_call: TRBV11-3
d_call: .

cdr3_aa: AISEPGQANEKLF
j_call: TRBJ1-4
v_call: TRBV10-3
d_call: .

cdr3_aa: ASSLDGEGRPQH
j_call: TRBJ1-5
v_call: TRBV5-1
d_call: .

cdr3_aa: ASSFGQYNEQF
j_call: TRBJ2-1
v_call: TRBV7-2
d_call: .

cdr3_aa: ASSVEGQGGEKLF
j_call: TRBJ1-4
v_call: TRBV9
d_call: TRBD1

cdr3_aa: ASSFFTGTGALYEQY
j_call: TRBJ2-7
v_call: TRBV28
d_call: TRBD1

cdr3_aa: ASSLKGANYGYT
j_call: TRBJ1-2
v_call: TRBV7-2
d_call: .

cdr3_aa: ASSMGQVGRTT
j_call: TRBJ1-2
v_call: TRBV19
d_call: .

cdr3_aa: ASIGETVNTEAF
j_call: TRBJ1-1
v_call: TRBV2
d_call: .

cdr3_aa: ASSQTGAGNQPQH
j_call: TRBJ1-5
v_call: TRBV4-1
d_call: TRBD1